This is a list of T cell receptor beta chains from one sample in a study of blood T cell repertoires in COVID-19. Assay used: immunoSEQ multiplex PCR; TCRdb lists only in-frame clones, some missing. The table has about 29,000 clones, around 89% seen once. The sequencing sample was made of peripheral blood. The receptors originated from a man aged 80 or over with acute or convalescent COVID-19. The conserved cysteine and the conserved F or W are not part of the CDR3 here.

cdr3_aa,v_call
ASSGTGGTKLF,TRBV25-1
SVVGAGGYEQY,TRBV29-1
ASSPGGRHT,TRBV7-6
ASSPLGGTGGNTIY,TRBV7-6
ASSLDRGTVPSGANVLT,TRBV7-2
ASSFSGFEKLF,TRBV27
ASSLYNEQF,TRBV27
ASSQGRGTEAF,TRBV7-3
ASSPLGQGQETQY,TRBV5-1
ATQESGSSSYEQY,TRBV19
ASSQPGRPSTDTQY,TRBV4-2
ACAPGSNQPQH,TRBV30
ASTPGPNSPLH,TRBV5-4
ASSPVGPQVEKLF,TRBV27
ASSLSSGNQETQY,TRBV7-3
ASTRGSGNQPQH,TRBV5-1
ASSSRGLWGYT,TRBV7-8
ASTHMNTEAF,TRBV10-1
ASSDQGWGETQY,TRBV6-1
ASSLLDISNTGELF,TRBV5-1
ASSGELIGYT,TRBV12-3/TRBV12-4